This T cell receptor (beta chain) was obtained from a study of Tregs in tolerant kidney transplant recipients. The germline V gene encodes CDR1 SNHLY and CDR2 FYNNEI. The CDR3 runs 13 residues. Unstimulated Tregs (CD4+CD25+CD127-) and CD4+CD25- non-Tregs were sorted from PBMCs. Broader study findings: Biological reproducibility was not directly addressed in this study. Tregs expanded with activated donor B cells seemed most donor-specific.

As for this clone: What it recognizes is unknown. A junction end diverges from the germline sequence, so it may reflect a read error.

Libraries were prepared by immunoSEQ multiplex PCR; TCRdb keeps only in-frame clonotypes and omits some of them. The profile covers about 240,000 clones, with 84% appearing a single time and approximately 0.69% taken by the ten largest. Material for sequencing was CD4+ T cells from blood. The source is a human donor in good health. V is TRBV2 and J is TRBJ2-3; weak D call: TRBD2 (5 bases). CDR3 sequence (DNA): TGTGCCAGCAGTGAAGCGCAGGACTTGCGGTTGCATTTT. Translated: CASSEAQDLRLHF.